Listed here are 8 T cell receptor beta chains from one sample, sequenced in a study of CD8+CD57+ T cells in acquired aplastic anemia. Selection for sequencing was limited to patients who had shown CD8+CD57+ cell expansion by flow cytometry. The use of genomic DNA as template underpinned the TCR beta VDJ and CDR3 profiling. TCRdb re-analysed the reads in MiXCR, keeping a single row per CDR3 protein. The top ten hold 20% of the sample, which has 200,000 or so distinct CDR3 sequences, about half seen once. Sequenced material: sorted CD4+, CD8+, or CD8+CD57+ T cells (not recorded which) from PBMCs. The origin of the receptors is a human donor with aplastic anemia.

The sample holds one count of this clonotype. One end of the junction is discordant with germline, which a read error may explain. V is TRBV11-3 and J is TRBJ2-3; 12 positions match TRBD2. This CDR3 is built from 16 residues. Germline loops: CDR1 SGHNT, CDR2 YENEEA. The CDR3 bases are TGTGCCAGCAGCCCGGGGACTAGCGGGCGCACAGATACGCAGTGTTTT. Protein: CASSPGTSGRTDTQCF.

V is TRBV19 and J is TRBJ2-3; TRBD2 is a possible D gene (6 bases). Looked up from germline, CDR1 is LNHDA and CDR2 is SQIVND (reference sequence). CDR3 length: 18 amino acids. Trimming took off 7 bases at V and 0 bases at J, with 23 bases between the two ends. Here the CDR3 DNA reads TGTGCCAGTAACTCAAGTCGCGGGACGGATGAAAGCACAGATACGCAGTATTTT. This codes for CASNSSRGTDESTDTQYF.

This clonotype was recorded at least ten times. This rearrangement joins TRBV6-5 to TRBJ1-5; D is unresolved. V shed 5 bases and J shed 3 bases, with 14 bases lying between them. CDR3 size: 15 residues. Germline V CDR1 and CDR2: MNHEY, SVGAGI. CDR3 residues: CASSKNRAPNQPQHF. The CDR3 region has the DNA TGTGCCAGCAGTAAAAACCGGGCCCCCAATCAGCCCCAGCATTTT.

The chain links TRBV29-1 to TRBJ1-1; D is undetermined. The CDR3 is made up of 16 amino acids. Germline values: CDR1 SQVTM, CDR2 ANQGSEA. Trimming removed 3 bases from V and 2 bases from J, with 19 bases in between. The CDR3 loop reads CSVDLTTKPLNTEAFF. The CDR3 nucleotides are TGCAGCGTTGATCTGACCACCAAGCCCTTAAACACTGAAGCTTTCTTT.

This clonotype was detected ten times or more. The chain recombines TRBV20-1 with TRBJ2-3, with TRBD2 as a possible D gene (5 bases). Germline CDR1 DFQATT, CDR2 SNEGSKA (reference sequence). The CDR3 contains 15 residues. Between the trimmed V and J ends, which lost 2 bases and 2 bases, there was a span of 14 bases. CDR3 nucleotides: TGCAGTGCTAGACACACTAGGCCCTACACAGATACGCAGTATTTT. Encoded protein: CSARHTRPYTDTQYF.

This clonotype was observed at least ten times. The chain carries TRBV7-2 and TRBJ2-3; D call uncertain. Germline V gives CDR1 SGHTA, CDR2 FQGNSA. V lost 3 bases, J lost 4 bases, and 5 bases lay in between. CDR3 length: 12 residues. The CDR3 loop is CASSFGSDTQYF. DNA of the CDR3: TGTGCCAGCAGCTTTGGATCAGATACGCAGTATTTT.

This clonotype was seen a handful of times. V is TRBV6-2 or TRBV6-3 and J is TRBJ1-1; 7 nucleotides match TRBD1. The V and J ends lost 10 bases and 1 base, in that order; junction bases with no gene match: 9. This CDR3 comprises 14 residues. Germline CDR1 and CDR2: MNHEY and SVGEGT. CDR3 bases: TGTGCCACGTATGGGGACAGAGCGAACACTGAAGCTTTCTTT. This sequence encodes CATYGDRANTEAFF.

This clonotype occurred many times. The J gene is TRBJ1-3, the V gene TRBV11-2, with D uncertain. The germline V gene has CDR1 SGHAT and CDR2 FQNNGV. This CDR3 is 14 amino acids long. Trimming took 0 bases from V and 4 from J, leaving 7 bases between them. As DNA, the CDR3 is TGTGCCAGCAGCTTAGATCGGCTGGGAAACACCATATATTTT. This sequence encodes CASSLDRLGNTIYF.